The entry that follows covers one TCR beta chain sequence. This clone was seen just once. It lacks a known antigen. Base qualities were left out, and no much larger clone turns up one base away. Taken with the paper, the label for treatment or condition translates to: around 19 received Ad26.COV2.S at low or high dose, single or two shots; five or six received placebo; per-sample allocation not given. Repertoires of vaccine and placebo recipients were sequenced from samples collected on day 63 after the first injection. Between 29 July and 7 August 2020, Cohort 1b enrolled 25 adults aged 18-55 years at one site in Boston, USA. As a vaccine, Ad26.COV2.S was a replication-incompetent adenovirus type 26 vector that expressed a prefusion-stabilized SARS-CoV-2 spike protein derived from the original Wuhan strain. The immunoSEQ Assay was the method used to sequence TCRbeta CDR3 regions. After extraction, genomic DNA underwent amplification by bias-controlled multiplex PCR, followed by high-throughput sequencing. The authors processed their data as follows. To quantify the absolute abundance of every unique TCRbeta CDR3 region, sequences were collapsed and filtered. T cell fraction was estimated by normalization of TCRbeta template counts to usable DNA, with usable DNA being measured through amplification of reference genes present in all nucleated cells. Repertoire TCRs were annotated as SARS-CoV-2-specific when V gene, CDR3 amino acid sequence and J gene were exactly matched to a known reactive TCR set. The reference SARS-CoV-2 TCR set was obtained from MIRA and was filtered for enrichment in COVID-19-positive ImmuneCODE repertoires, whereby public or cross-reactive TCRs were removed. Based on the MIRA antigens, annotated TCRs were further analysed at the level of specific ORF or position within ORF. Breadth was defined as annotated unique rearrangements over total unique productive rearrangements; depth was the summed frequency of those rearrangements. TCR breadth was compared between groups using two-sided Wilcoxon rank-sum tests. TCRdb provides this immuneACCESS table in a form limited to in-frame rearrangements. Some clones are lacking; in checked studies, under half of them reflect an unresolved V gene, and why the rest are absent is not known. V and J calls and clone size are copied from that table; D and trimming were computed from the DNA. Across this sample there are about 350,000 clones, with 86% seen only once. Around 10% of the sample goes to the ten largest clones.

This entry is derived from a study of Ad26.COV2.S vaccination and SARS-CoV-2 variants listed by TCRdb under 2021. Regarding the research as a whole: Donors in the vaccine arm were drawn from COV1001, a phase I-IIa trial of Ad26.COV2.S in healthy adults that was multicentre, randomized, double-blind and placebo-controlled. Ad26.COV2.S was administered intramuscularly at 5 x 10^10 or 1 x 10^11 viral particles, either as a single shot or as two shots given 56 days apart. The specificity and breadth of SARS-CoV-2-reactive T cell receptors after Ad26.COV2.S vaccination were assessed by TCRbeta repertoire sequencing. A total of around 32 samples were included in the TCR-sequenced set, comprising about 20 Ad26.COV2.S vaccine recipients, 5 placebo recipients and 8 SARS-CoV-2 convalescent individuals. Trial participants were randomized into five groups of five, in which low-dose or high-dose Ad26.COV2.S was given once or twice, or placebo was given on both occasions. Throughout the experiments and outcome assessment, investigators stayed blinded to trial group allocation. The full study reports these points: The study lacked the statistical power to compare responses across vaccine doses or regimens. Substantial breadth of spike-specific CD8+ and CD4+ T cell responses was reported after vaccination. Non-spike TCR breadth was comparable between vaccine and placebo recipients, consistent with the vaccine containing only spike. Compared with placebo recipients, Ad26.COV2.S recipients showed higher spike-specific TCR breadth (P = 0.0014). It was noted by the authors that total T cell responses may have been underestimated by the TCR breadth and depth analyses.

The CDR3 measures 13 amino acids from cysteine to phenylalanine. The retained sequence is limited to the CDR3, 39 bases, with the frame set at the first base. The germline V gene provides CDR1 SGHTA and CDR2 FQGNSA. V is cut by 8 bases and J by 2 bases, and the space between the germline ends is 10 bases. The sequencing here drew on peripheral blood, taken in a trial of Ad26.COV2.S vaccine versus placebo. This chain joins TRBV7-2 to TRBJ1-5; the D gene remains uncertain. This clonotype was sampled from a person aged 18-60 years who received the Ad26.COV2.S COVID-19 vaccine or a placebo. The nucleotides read TGTGCCAGCGATGTAATTGGCAATCAGCCCCAGCATTTT. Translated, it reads CASDVIGNQPQHF. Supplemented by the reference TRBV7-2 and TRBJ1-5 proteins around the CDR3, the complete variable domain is GAGVSQSPSNKVTEKGKDVELRCDPISGHTALYWYRQSLGQGLEFLIYFQGNSAPDKSGLPSDRFSAERTGGSVSTLTIQRTQQEDSAVYLCASDVIGNQPQHFGDGTRLSIL.